This T cell receptor (beta chain) was profiled in a study of cytomegalovirus exposure and HLA in healthy donors. This clone was detected only once. Its target is unknown. Germline loops: CDR1 MGHRA, CDR2 YSYEKL. This CDR3 spans 18 amino acids. The germline V and J ends were trimmed by 4 bases and 0 bases, with 20 bases remaining between them. TCRdb's copy holds only in-frame clones and misses some; the assay was immunoSEQ multiplex PCR. The sample lists under 400,000 clones, 88% occurring once. Whole-study findings and limits: Diagnosis of cytomegalovirus status made by the classifier reportedly showed high specificity and sensitivity. Most TCR sequences were rare, but some public TCRs occurred in many donors.

The specimen sequenced was PBMCs. The sequence was obtained from a man aged 25 to 40 in good health and CMV-seronegative. The rearrangement links TRBV4-1 to TRBJ2-3; TRBD1 might be the D (5 bases). The CDR3: CASSRGAAYLSSTDTQYF. In DNA form, the CDR3 reads TGCGCCAGCAGCCGTGGGGCGGCGTATTTATCTAGCACAGATACGCAGTATTTT.